This T cell receptor beta chain came from a study of T cell changes during pregnancy in multiple sclerosis. The germline V gene encodes CDR1 GTSNPN and CDR2 SVGIG (reference sequence). J lost 4 bases, V lost 3 bases, and 2 bases had no gene match. The CDR3 runs to 12 residues. Clones were read by immunoSEQ multiplex PCR, and TCRdb kept only the in-frame ones, dropping some. The repertoire includes more than 50,000 clones, 91% of them detected once, and about 1.2% sits in the top ten. The sequence came from a female donor in good health, enrolled as a control in a pregnancy study. V and J are TRBV30 and TRBJ1-1; 7 bases fit TRBD1. The sample consisted of peripheral blood, taken after pregnancy. In DNA, the CDR3 is TGTGCCTGGAGCCCAGGGGGCACTGAAGCTTTCTTT. Amino acid sequence: CAWSPGGTEAFF.